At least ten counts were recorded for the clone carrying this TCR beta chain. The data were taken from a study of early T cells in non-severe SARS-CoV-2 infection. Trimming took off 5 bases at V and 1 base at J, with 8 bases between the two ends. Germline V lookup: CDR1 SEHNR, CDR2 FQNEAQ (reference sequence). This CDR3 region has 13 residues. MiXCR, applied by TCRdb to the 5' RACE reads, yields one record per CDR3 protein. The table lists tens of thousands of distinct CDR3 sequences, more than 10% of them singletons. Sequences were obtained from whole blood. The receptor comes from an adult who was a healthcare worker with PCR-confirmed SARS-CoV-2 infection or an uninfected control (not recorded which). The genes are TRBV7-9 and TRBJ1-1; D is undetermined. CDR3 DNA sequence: TGTGCCAGCAGCCGAGGTGGGAACACTGAAGCTTTCTTT. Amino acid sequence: CASSRGGNTEAFF.